A selection of T cell receptor beta chains follows, all from one sample in a study of blood T cell repertoires in COVID-19. Repertoires were generated with immunoSEQ multiplex PCR, while TCRdb's copy carries only in-frame clones and drops some. The data contain 250,000 to 300,000 clones, 70% to 90% of them seen just once; the ten biggest clones take up 0.8% to 1%. The sequenced sample consisted of PBMCs or T cells enriched from blood (not recorded which). Receptor source: a woman in her thirties who had recovered from COVID-19. CDR3s include the opening cysteine and the closing phenylalanine or tryptophan. The D gene is left open where the match is weak. Clone size is not always given. Where it is, it says once, few, many or a class for expanded clones.

J | V | D | size | DNA | CDR3
TRBJ2-1 | TRBV30 | . | . | TGTGCCTGGAGTGTAGCAGGTCAACCGGGACTGACAATCCATGAGCAGTTCTTC | CAWSVAGQPGLTIHEQFF
TRBJ1-6 | TRBV5-1 | TRBD1 | few | TGCGCCAGCAGCGCCCGACAGGGGAGCTCCTATAATTCACCCCTCCACTTT | CASSARQGSSYNSPLHF
TRBJ2-5 | TRBV6-5 | . | . | TGTGCCAGCACAGGGGGGATTTTGGGGCTGGAGACCCAGTACTTC | CASTGGILGLETQYF
TRBJ2-3 | TRBV28 | . | . | TGTGCCAGCAGCTCAAGTCACGCTTGGGGGCCTAGCACAGATACGCAGTATTTT | CASSSSHAWGPSTDTQYF
TRBJ1-1 | TRBV7-9 | TRBD1 | . | TGTGCCAGCAGCCCATGGACAGGGGGTGAAGCTTTCTTT | CASSPWTGGEAFF
TRBJ1-1 | TRBV18 | . | once | TGTGCCAGCTCACCTTATAAGGGGGACACTGAAGCTTTCTTT | CASSPYKGDTEAFF
TRBJ1-5 | TRBV7-2 | . | . | TGTGCCAGCAGCCAGGAATATAGCAATCAGCCCCAGCATTTT | CASSQEYSNQPQHF
TRBJ1-2 | TRBV28 | TRBD1 | . | TGTGCCAGCAGCCAAAGGCTAGCCAGACAGGGCTCTCGGTATGGCTACACCTTC | CASSQRLARQGSRYGYTF
TRBJ1-3 | TRBV5-5 | TRBD1 | many | TGTGCCAGCAGCCACGAGATCGCAGACAGGGGGCCTGGAAACACCATATATTTT | CASSHEIADRGPGNTIYF
TRBJ1-5 | TRBV2 | . | . | TGTGCCAGCAGTGTTCAAGGTAGCCAGCCCCAGCATTTT | CASSVQGSQPQHF
TRBJ1-2 | TRBV7-2 | TRBD1 | once | TGTGCCAGCAGCTTAACGGCAGGGGGCGGTGGCTACACCTTC | CASSLTAGGGGYTF
TRBJ1-2 | TRBV28 | TRBD1 | . | TGTGCCAGCAGTTTTGTGGGACAGGCTAACTATGGCTACACCTTC | CASSFVGQANYGYTF
TRBJ1-3 | TRBV25-1 | . | . | TGTGCCAGCAGTGTCGCCGGCTCTGGAAACACCATATATTTT | CASSVAGSGNTIYF
TRBJ2-7 | TRBV30 | . | . | TGTGCCTACGGGGAATCCTACGAGCAGTACTTC | CAYGESYEQYF
TRBJ2-5 | TRBV20-1 | . | . | TGCAGTGCCTCCCAAGAGACCCAGTACTTC | CSASQETQYF